This T cell receptor beta chain was documented in a study of blood T cell repertoires in COVID-19. Study details: Researchers got acute and convalescent COVID-19 samples from the United States, Italy and Spain. T cells, B-cell-depleted T cells, or PBMCs supplied cDNA or gDNA.

Germline V gene data show CDR1 as SGHDT and CDR2 as YYEEEE. The CDR3 spans 15 residues. V dropped 1 base and J dropped 3; count of bases not matched to a gene: 7. Participant ages covered roughly 18 to 89 years across approximately 25 US areas. The study assigned cohorts using participant-reported clinical history. Only in-frame clones appear in the TCRdb table, and some are missing; sequencing was by immunoSEQ multiplex PCR. The data hold 140,000 to 150,000 clones, with less than 90% observed a single time. Sequenced input: PBMCs or T cells enriched from blood (not recorded which). This TCR derives from a woman in her forties or fifties who had been exposed to COVID-19. The V gene is TRBV5-6, the J gene TRBJ2-7, with 7 bases identical to TRBD2. The CDR3 reads CASSLIGGGSYEQYF. The CDR3 DNA is TGTGCCAGCAGCTTGATAGGCGGGGGTAGCTACGAGCAGTACTTC.